This T cell receptor beta chain was sequenced for a study of cytotoxic CD8 clonotypes in ibrutinib-treated CLL. Points from the study as a whole: Sustained-remission and progressing patients were not sampled at matched times.

V was clipped by 5 bases and J by 7 bases, with 15 bases between them. The germline gives CDR1 SGHTA, CDR2 FQGNSA. CDR3 length equals 13 residues. Of note for this clone: The antigen remains unidentified.

Depth targeted 1 in 200,000 to 1 in 1 million T cells, averaging 10x coverage per clonotype. The repertoire was sequenced with immunoSEQ multiplex PCR; TCRdb's copy has only in-frame clones and lacks some. Of tens of thousands of clones listed, around 75% are singletons. Genomic DNA for TCR beta libraries, around 2.1 micrograms, came from cryopreserved PBMCs. The clonotype was recovered from a human donor with chronic lymphocytic leukemia. The specimen comprised PBMCs, sampled before ibrutinib treatment. The chain is built from TRBV7-2 and TRBJ2-7; no definite D call. CDR3 residues: CASSQHWDQEQYF. The CDR3 bases are TGTGCCAGCAGCCAACATTGGGATCAAGAGCAGTACTTC.